Reported below is one T cell receptor (beta chain). Antigen unknown. This entry belongs to a study of cytomegalovirus exposure and HLA in healthy donors. This PCR relied on a set of 60 Vbeta primers and 13 Jbeta primers. Authors' processing steps: In a later analysis, the count reached about 80 million unique TCR beta chains, with roughly 11 million shared. Produced via immunoSEQ multiplex PCR; TCRdb's table is partial and in-frame only. That table is the source of V, J and clone size, and D and trimming were worked out from the DNA. This sample has 100,000 to 150,000 clones, with about 15% found just once. This CDR3 is 17 amino acids long. Germline loops: CDR1 MDHEN, CDR2 SYDVKM. The V segment lost 6 bases and the J segment 3 bases; nucleotides outside the gene matches: 5. General study results and limits: The analysis excluded some indistinguishable V segments, including TRBV6-2 and TRBV6-3. A prior analysis recorded that most TCR beta V segments were productive about 87% or about 30% of the time.

The chain recombines TRBV28 with TRBJ2-6; 13 bases are shared with TRBD2. What was sequenced was PBMCs. The receptor's source is a female donor in good health and CMV-seropositive. DNA of the CDR3: TGTGCCAGCAGACTAGCGGGGGGGAGTGGTGGGGCCAACGTCCTGACTTTC. This gives the protein CASRLAGGSGGANVLTF.